The 10 T cell receptor beta chains listed next were all sequenced from one sample in a study of blood T cells in healthy people across ages. It was with a sample-barcoded 5' primer and a J-beta primer mix that a second PCR of roughly 7 to 12 cycles was run. TCRdb independently ran MiXCR on the 5' RACE reads; one entry per CDR3 protein. The sample shows 600,000 to 850,000 distinct CDR3 sequences, about 40% of them seen only once. Sequencing was performed on blood. The receptor set was obtained from a woman aged 55-70 years in good health.

The gene calls are TRBV6-4 and TRBJ1-1, with TRBD1 as a possible D gene (5 bases). The V and J ends lost 4 bases and 4 bases respectively, with 13 bases between them. Per the germline V gene, CDR1 is MRHNA and CDR2 is SNTAGT. The CDR3 has 14 amino acids. The chain's CDR3 is CASSVDSRATEAFF. CDR3 nucleotides: TGTGCCAGCAGTGTCGACAGCCGGGCCACTGAAGCTTTCTTT.

J is TRBJ1-2 and V is TRBV20-1; tentatively, D is TRBD1 (5 bases). V was shortened by 0 bases and J by 5 bases, with 22 bases between the two germline ends. Germline assignment: CDR1 DFQATT and CDR2 SNEGSKA (reference sequence). The length of the CDR3 is 17 residues. CDR3 residues: CSARETWGGNIEYGYTF. As DNA, the CDR3 is TGCAGTGCTAGAGAGACATGGGGGGGTAACATAGAGTATGGCTACACCTTC.

The chain has TRBV14 and TRBJ1-5; tentative D call: TRBD1 (6 bases). Trimming took 3 bases from V and 10 from J, leaving 16 bases between them. The germline CDR1 and CDR2 sequences are SGHDN and FVKESK. CDR3 size: 14 residues. CDR3 protein: CASSHSSLDSPQHF. In DNA form, the CDR3 reads TGTGCCAGCAGCCACTCTTCCCTGGACAGTCCCCAGCATTTT. The whole variable domain, remainder taken from reference TRBV14 and TRBJ1-5, is EAGVTQFPSHSVIEKGQTVTLRCDPISGHDNLYWYRRVMGKEIKFLLHFVKESKQDESGMPNNRFLAERTGGTYSTLKVQPAELEDSGVYFCASSHSSLDSPQHFGDGTRLSIL.

The chain couples TRBV6-1 to TRBJ2-5; D may be TRBD1 or TRBD2 (5 bases each). The V and J ends lost 5 bases and 7 bases respectively, with 14 bases between them. In germline, CDR1 is MNHNS, CDR2 SASEGT. The CDR3 spans 13 residues. Here the CDR3 reads CASSRDLGATQYF. As DNA, the CDR3 is TGTGCCAGCAGTCGGGACCTAGGCGCGACCCAGTACTTC.

The chain recombines TRBV20-1 with TRBJ1-2; D gene uncertain. Looked up from germline, CDR1 is DFQATT and CDR2 is SNEGSKA (reference sequence). Trimming removed 3 bases from V and 6 bases from J, with 8 bases in between. The CDR3 covers 11 residues. CDR3 protein: CSASNVHGYTF. Here the CDR3 DNA reads TGCAGTGCTAGTAACGTCCATGGCTACACCTTC.

This clonotype was recorded a few times. The chain has TRBV27 and TRBJ1-2; TRBD1 matches at 12 bases. The CDR3 sequence is 15 residues long. The ends lost 5 bases at V and 9 bases at J; junction bases unmatched: 10. The V gene's germline CDR1 is MNHEY and CDR2 SMNVEV (reference sequence). This chain's CDR3 is CASSNPGQGARSYTF. CDR3 in DNA: TGTGCCAGCAGTAACCCGGGACAGGGGGCGAGGAGCTACACCTTC.

This clonotype was observed a few times. The chain links TRBV3-1 to TRBJ2-3; D is unresolved. V shed 0 bases and J shed 3 bases, with 10 bases lying between them. CDR1 and CDR2 from the germline V gene are LGHDT and YNNKEL (reference sequence). The CDR3 contains 15 residues. The CDR3 sequence: CASSQDLVGTDTQYF. The CDR3 DNA follows: TGTGCCAGCAGCCAAGATTTAGTTGGGACAGATACGCAGTATTTT.

This clonotype was detected only a few times. CDR3 loop: CASSLGGSAEQYF. The CDR3 nucleotides read TGTGCCAGCAGCTTGGGAGGGTCGGCCGAGCAGTACTTC. The genes are TRBV5-5 and TRBJ2-7, with D possibly being TRBD2 (5 bases). V lost 0 bases, J lost 6 bases, and 10 bases lay in between. Germline CDR1 and CDR2: SGHKS and YYEKEE (reference sequence). The CDR3 extends over 13 amino acids.

This clonotype was detected only once. The chain couples TRBV9 to TRBJ2-1; D not resolved. The J call is in doubt because the DNA end fits TRBJ2-7 better. The CDR3 runs to 15 residues. The V gene's germline CDR1 is SGDLS and CDR2 YYNGEE. The CDR3 sequence: CASSVGRSSYNEQYF. CDR3 in DNA: TGTGCCAGCAGCGTAGGGCGGAGCTCCTACAATGAGCAGTACTTC.

The chain employs TRBV7-2 and TRBJ2-3; D unresolved. The CDR3 length is 17 residues. Per germline, CDR1 SGHTA and CDR2 FQGNSA. Trimming cost V 4 bases and J 7 bases, with 24 bases left between them. CDR3 amino acids: CASSSPQFGVEGNTQYF. DNA for the CDR3: TGTGCCAGCAGCTCGCCCCAGTTCGGTGTTGAAGGGAATACGCAGTATTTT. The whole variable domain, remainder taken from reference TRBV7-2 and TRBJ2-3, is GAGVSQSPSNKVTEKGKDVELRCDPISGHTALYWYRQSLGQGLEFLIYFQGNSAPDKSGLPSDRFSAERTGGSVSTLTIQRTQQEDSAVYLCASSSPQFGVEGNTQYFGPGTRLTVL.